The 15 T cell receptor beta chains below come from one sample, sequenced in a study of blood T cell repertoires in COVID-19. Data came from immunoSEQ multiplex PCR; TCRdb stores just in-frame clones and leaves some out. In the table there are fewer than 200,000 clones, about 86% of which are singletons. The material sequenced was peripheral blood. The receptor source for this set is a man between 65 and 85 years old with active or convalescent COVID-19.

The chain couples TRBV28 to TRBJ1-5, with TRBD1 matching 9 bases. Germline trimming cut 7 bases from V and 5 bases from J; bases unmatched to any gene: 6. Per germline, CDR1 MDHEN and CDR2 SYDVKM. The CDR3 has 14 residues. The CDR3 here is CASTSGQGYQPQHF. DNA of the CDR3: TGTGCCAGCACATCGGGACAGGGATATCAGCCCCAGCATTTT. Drawing the rest from reference TRBV28 and TRBJ1-5, the complete variable domain is DVKVTQSSRYLVKRTGEKVFLECVQDMDHENMFWYRQDPGLGLRLIYFSYDVKMKEKGDIPEGYSVSREKKERFSLILESASTNQTSMYLCASTSGQGYQPQHFGDGTRLSIL.

The chain combines TRBV18 with TRBJ1-1; a possible D gene is TRBD1 (6 bases). Per the germline V gene, CDR1 is KGHSH and CDR2 is LQKENI. The CDR3 loop spans 15 amino acids. Trimming took 3 bases from V and 1 from J, leaving 12 bases between them. The CDR3 DNA reads as TGTGCCAGCTCACCGGGTGGGGGCCGGAACACTGAAGCTTTCTTT. Its translation: CASSPGGGRNTEAFF.

This clone was observed once. This chain links TRBV2 with TRBJ2-6; tentative D call: TRBD1 (5 bases). V dropped 5 bases and J dropped 13 bases, with 18 bases sitting between them. The germline V gene encodes CDR1 SNHLY and CDR2 FYNNEI. The CDR3 consists of 14 residues. CDR3 sequence reads: CASSTFTGVKVLTF. The CDR3 DNA follows: TGTGCCAGCAGTACATTCACAGGAGTTAAGGTCCTGACTTTC.

The rearrangement links TRBV7-3 to TRBJ2-1, with 11 positions matching TRBD2. The junction had 13 bases not matched to a gene; V was cut back by 5 bases and J by 4 bases. Per the germline V gene, CDR1 is SGHTA and CDR2 is FQGTGA. CDR3 length: 18 residues. The DNA of the CDR3 is TGTGCCAGCAGCCCAACTAGCGGGAGAATGTCGTCTTACAATGAGCAGTTCTTC. Residues: CASSPTSGRMSSYNEQFF.

V and J are TRBV9 and TRBJ2-7; the D is unclear. The CDR3 loop spans 13 amino acids. The V gene lost 0 bases and the J gene lost 9 bases, with 13 bases spanning the gap. Per germline, CDR1 SGDLS and CDR2 YYNGEE. CDR3 sequence: CASSVDESERQYF. Here the CDR3 DNA reads TGTGCCAGCAGCGTAGATGAGTCGGAGAGGCAGTACTTC.

This chain joins TRBV7-2 and TRBJ1-1; 12 bases are a match to TRBD1. Germline V gene sequence: CDR1 SGHTA, CDR2 FQGNSA. After removal of 10 bases from V and 3 bases from J, the junction contained 9 bases not matched to a gene. The CDR3 loop spans 15 amino acids. The CDR3 DNA reads TGTGCCACCAAGGGACAGGGGGCAAGGTACACTGAAGCTTTCTTT. Its translation: CATKGQGARYTEAFF.

CDR3 nucleotides: TGTGCCAGTAGTCCAACGTCGGGGTTGAACTATGGCTACACCTTC. Translation gives CASSPTSGLNYGYTF. The rearrangement links TRBV19 to TRBJ1-2; D is unresolved. V was clipped by 5 bases and J by 2 bases, with 15 bases between them. The CDR3 has 15 amino acids. Germline CDR1 and CDR2: LNHDA and SQIVND (reference sequence).

V usage is TRBV10-3 and J usage is TRBJ2-1; 7 bases align to TRBD2. The CDR3 length is 14 residues. The germline V gene has CDR1 ENHRY and CDR2 SYGVKD. The junction had 7 bases not matched to a gene; V was cut back by 8 bases and J by 3 bases. As DNA, the CDR3 is TGTGCCATCGCGGGGGATAACAACTACAATGAGCAGTTCTTC. Residues: CAIAGDNNYNEQFF.

The chain carries TRBV10-3 and TRBJ1-3; 9 bases are a match to TRBD1. From germline, CDR1 is ENHRY and CDR2 SYGVKD. The V gene end was trimmed by 6 bases and the J gene end by 4 bases; junction bases not matched to a gene: 1. The CDR3 contains 13 residues. The CDR3 nucleotides are TGTGCCATCAGAGGGACAGGGGGAAACACCATATATTTT. It specifies CAIRGTGGNTIYF.

The CDR3 loop reads CASRRGVNTEAFF. The CDR3 bases are TGTGCCAGCAGACGAGGTGTGAACACTGAAGCTTTCTTT. The chain uses TRBV6-4 and TRBJ1-1; D is unresolved. The V and J ends lost 6 bases and 0 bases respectively, with 8 bases between them. The V gene's germline CDR1 is MRHNA and CDR2 SNTAGT. The CDR3 is 13 amino acids.

The rearrangement uses TRBV11-3 and TRBJ2-3; 7 bases are shared with TRBD1. J gave up 2 bases and V 1 base, and 3 bases lay outside the gene matches. The CDR3 sequence is 15 residues long. Germline V gene data show CDR1 as SGHNT and CDR2 as YENEEA. The CDR3 protein is CASSLGTGYTDTQYF. The CDR3 bases are TGTGCCAGCAGCTTAGGGACAGGATACACAGATACGCAGTATTTT. The full variable domain, with the rest looked up from reference TRBV11-3 and TRBJ2-3, is EAGVVQSPRYKIIEKKQPVAFWCNPISGHNTLYWYLQNLGQGPELLIRYENEEAVDDSQLPKDRFSAERLKGVDSTLKIQPAELGDSAVYLCASSLGTGYTDTQYFGPGTRLTVL.

This chain uses TRBV6-2 or TRBV6-3 with TRBJ2-5, with TRBD1 matching over 12 bases. After removal of 2 bases from V and 4 bases from J, the junction contained 8 bases not matched to a gene. From germline, CDR1 is MNHEY and CDR2 SVGEGT. CDR3 length: 17 residues. The CDR3, as DNA: TGTGCCAGCAGTTACGGCAGGGACAGGGGGCGCGTAGAGACCCAGTACTTC. Residues: CASSYGRDRGRVETQYF.

The chain uses TRBV15 and TRBJ1-2; D might be TRBD1 (6 bases). CDR1 and CDR2 (germline): LNHNV, YYDKDF (reference sequence). V was shortened by 5 bases and J by 5 bases, with 15 bases between the two germline ends. This CDR3 spans 14 amino acids. CDR3 bases: TGTGCCACCAGCGGTGCCGGGAGGGGGTATGGCTACACCTTC. As protein: CATSGAGRGYGYTF.

The chain joins TRBV6-5 to TRBJ1-1; D is ambiguous. Germline CDR1 reads MNHEY; CDR2 reads SVGAGI. The CDR3 spans 15 residues. V was trimmed by 2 bases and J by 0 bases, leaving 10 bases between them. The CDR3 DNA reads as TGTGCCAGCAGTTACCCCCCCCCATTGAACACTGAAGCTTTCTTT. This encodes CASSYPPPLNTEAFF.

On this clone: Other DNA variants within this sample encode the same CDR3. As DNA, the CDR3 is TGTGCCAGCAGCTTAAGGACAGGGGTGGGCACTGAAGCTTTCTTT. Its translation is CASSLRTGVGTEAFF. The gene calls are TRBV7-2 and TRBJ1-1; 9 positions match TRBD1. J gave up 4 bases and V 2 bases, and 5 bases lay outside the gene matches. Per the germline V gene, CDR1 is SGHTA and CDR2 is FQGNSA. The CDR3 is 15 amino acids.